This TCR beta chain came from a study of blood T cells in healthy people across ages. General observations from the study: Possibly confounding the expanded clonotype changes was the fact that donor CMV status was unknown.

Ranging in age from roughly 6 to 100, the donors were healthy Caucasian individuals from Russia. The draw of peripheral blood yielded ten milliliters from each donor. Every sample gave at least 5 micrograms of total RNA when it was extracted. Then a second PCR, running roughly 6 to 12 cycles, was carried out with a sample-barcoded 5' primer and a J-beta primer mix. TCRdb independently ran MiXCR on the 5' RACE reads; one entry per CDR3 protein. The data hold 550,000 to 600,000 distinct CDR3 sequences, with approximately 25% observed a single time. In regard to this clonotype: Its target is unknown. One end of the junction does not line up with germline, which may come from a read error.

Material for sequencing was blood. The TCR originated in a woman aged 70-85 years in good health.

The CDR3 reads CSAISGGATNGQFF. CDR3 nucleotide sequence: TGCAGTGCCATCAGCGGGGGGGCAACGAATGGGCAGTTCTTC. The V and J genes are TRBV20-1 and TRBJ2-5; TRBD2 matches 10 bases. The J call could be wrong; TRBJ2-1 is a better fit for the DNA end. The CDR3 length is 14 residues. CDR1 and CDR2 from the germline V gene are DFQATT and SNEGSKA (reference sequence).